The next 25 T cell receptor beta chains were all read from a single sample in a study of blood T cells in healthy people across ages (dated by TCRdb to the mid-2010s). The library came from 5' RACE. Sequencer: Illumina HiSeq 2500. The second PCR ran for about 6 to 12 cycles and used a J-beta primer mix along with a sample-barcoded 5' primer. TCRdb reanalyzed the raw reads on its own, using fastp at Q25 for trimming and MiXCR for clone calling, and kept in-frame beta chains. Here each entry gathers all rows of one CDR3 protein and keeps the most common genes and DNA. The sample contains 700,000 to 850,000 distinct CDR3 sequences, about 48% of them found a single time. Around 41% of the sample goes to the ten largest clones. The sequencing sample was made of blood. The receptor set was obtained from an elderly man in good health.

The rearrangement uses TRBV7-8 and TRBJ2-7; D may be TRBD1 (8 bases). Germline V gene sequence: CDR1 SGHVS, CDR2 FQNEAQ. Between the trimmed V and J ends, which lost 3 bases and 0 bases, there was a span of 18 bases. The CDR3 extends over 17 amino acids. The CDR3 sequence: CASSLSQGGASSYEQYF. The CDR3 nucleotides read TGTGCCAGCAGCTTGTCACAGGGGGGGGCAAGCTCCTACGAGCAGTACTTC.

The chain employs TRBV5-6 and TRBJ2-1; 11 nucleotides align to TRBD2. The J call may be mistaken, given a closer DNA end match to TRBJ2-7. CDR3 size: 15 residues. The V gene's germline CDR1 is SGHDT and CDR2 YYEEEE. The chain's CDR3 is CASSAPGLAVSEQYF. CDR3 nucleotide sequence: TGTGCCAGCAGCGCTCCGGGACTAGCGGTCTCTGAGCAGTACTTC.

In DNA form, the CDR3 reads TGTGCCAGCAGTCGGAATGGACTAGCGGGAGCCTACGAGCAGTACTTC. Its translation: CASSRNGLAGAYEQYF. V usage is TRBV27 and J usage is TRBJ2-7; 13 positions match TRBD2. The germline gives CDR1 MNHEY, CDR2 SMNVEV (reference sequence). V dropped 5 bases and J dropped 2; count of bases not matched to a gene: 6. The CDR3 spans 16 residues.

The chain combines TRBV15 with TRBJ2-1, with a tentative D call TRBD2 (5 bases). Deletions cut 6 bases from V and 9 bases from J, with 9 bases between. The CDR3 is made up of 11 amino acids. Germline-derived CDR1 and CDR2 are LNHNV and YYDKDF (reference sequence). CDR3 region: CATRRVGEQFF. The CDR3 DNA reads TGTGCCACCAGGCGGGTTGGTGAGCAGTTCTTC.

The chain uses TRBV5-6 and TRBJ2-1, with D perhaps given as TRBD1 or TRBD2 (5 bases each). V was trimmed by 0 bases and J by 2 bases, leaving 9 bases between them. Germline CDR1 reads SGHDT; CDR2 reads YYEEEE. The CDR3 has 15 residues. CDR3 DNA sequence: TGTGCCAGCAGCTTGGCGGGGCGCCCCTACAATGAGCAGTTCTTC. This codes for CASSLAGRPYNEQFF.

V is TRBV15 and J is TRBJ1-2, with 12 bases identical to TRBD1. This CDR3 has 17 amino acids. From germline, CDR1 is LNHNV and CDR2 YYDKDF (reference sequence). The J segment lost 4 bases and the V segment lost 1 base, leaving 7 bases of the junction unmatched. The CDR3 is CATSRAAGQGAAYGYTF. DNA for the CDR3: TGTGCCACCAGCAGAGCCGCGGGACAGGGGGCGGCCTATGGCTACACCTTC.

The genes are TRBV28 and TRBJ2-5, with a weak D call TRBD2 (6 bases). TRBJ2-7 matches the DNA end more closely, so the J call is doubtful. Germline V lookup: CDR1 MDHEN, CDR2 SYDVKM. This CDR3 contains 15 residues. In DNA form, the CDR3 reads TGTGCCAGCACCGTGGCGGGGACGCCGGGCTACGAGCAGTACTTC. It translates to CASTVAGTPGYEQYF.

In its sample, this clonotype was seen a few times. This chain joins TRBV10-3 and TRBJ1-5; no clear D gene. This CDR3 contains 12 residues. Trimming stripped 2 bases from V and 5 bases from J, with 4 bases between. Germline-derived CDR1 and CDR2 are ENHRY and SYGVKD. As DNA, the CDR3 is TGTGCCATCAGTGAGCGGGATCAGCCCCAGCATTTT. Its translation is CAISERDQPQHF.

This clonotype has more than one count but fewer than ten. The chain recombines TRBV9 with TRBJ2-7; 13 bases fit TRBD2. This CDR3 has 15 amino acids. The germline V gene encodes CDR1 SGDLS and CDR2 YYNGEE. V lost 2 bases and J lost 1; bases outside the gene matches: 0. The CDR3 loop reads CASSVGLAGSYEQYF. CDR3 in DNA: TGTGCCAGCAGCGTGGGACTAGCGGGATCCTACGAGCAGTACTTC. Together with reference TRBV9 and TRBJ2-7, the CDR3 gives the full variable domain: DSGVTQTPKHLITATGQRVTLRCSPRSGDLSVYWYQQSLDQGLQFLIQYYNGEERAKGNILERFSAQQFPDLHSELNLSSLELGDSALYFCASSVGLAGSYEQYFGPGTRLTVT.

The chain carries TRBV3-1 and TRBJ2-2, with 7 bases that match TRBD2. This CDR3 region has 16 residues. J gave up 2 bases and V 7 bases, and 10 bases lay outside the gene matches. Germline loops: CDR1 LGHDT, CDR2 YNNKEL (reference sequence). The CDR3 DNA reads as TGTGCCAGCACCACCACCGGGACTAAAAACACCGGGGAGCTGTTTTTT. Protein sequence: CASTTTGTKNTGELFF.

The V call is TRBV5-1, the J call TRBJ2-1; the match to TRBD1 covers 12 bases. The V segment lost 4 bases and the J segment 7 bases; nucleotides outside the gene matches: 6. The CDR3 runs to 15 residues. The germline V gene has CDR1 SGHRS and CDR2 YFSETQ. CDR3 nucleotide sequence: TGCGCCAGCAGCCCCGGGACAGGGGGCAAAAATGAGCAGTTCTTC. Protein: CASSPGTGGKNEQFF.

The rearrangement joins TRBV3-1 to TRBJ2-1; 14 positions match TRBD2. In germline, CDR1 is LGHDT, CDR2 YNNKEL (reference sequence). V was clipped by 5 bases and J by 8 bases; unmatched bases: 8. The CDR3 is 16 amino acids. For the CDR3, the DNA is TGTGCCAGCAGCGCAAACGGACTAGCGGGAGGCTATGAGCAGTTCTTC. Translation: CASSANGLAGGYEQFF.

V is TRBV19 and J is TRBJ2-1; D tentatively reads TRBD1 or TRBD2 (5 bases each). The V gene's germline CDR1 is LNHDA and CDR2 SQIVND (reference sequence). The CDR3 is 15 amino acids. Trimming pared 2 bases from V and 7 bases from J, leaving 15 bases between. The CDR3 nucleotides are TGTGCCAGTAGTATATTCGGCCCGGGGCGTAATGAGCAGTTCTTC. It specifies CASSIFGPGRNEQFF.

The chain couples TRBV29-1 to TRBJ2-7; 7 positions match TRBD2. V trimming: 2 bases; J trimming: 9 bases; junction bases outside the gene matches: 10. This CDR3 region has 13 residues. Germline CDR1 reads SQVTM; CDR2 reads ANQGSEA. The CDR3 DNA reads TGCAGCGTTGAATCTAACGGGGGGAACACGCAGTACTTC. Amino acid sequence: CSVESNGGNTQYF.

This clonotype was picked up a small number of times. V is TRBV5-1 and J is TRBJ2-7; possible D gene TRBD2, 7 bases. Germline V gene data show CDR1 as SGHRS and CDR2 as YFSETQ. Trimming took 1 base from V and 5 from J, leaving 16 bases between them. This CDR3 is 15 amino acids long. The CDR3 protein is CASSLLAGAPHEQYF. In DNA form, the CDR3 reads TGCGCCAGCAGCTTGTTGGCGGGGGCCCCCCACGAGCAGTACTTC.

V usage is TRBV5-1 and J usage is TRBJ2-7; 7 positions agree with TRBD2. The CDR3 sequence is 14 residues long. The V gene end was trimmed by 6 bases and the J gene end by 0 bases; junction bases not matched to a gene: 6. CDR1 and CDR2 (germline): SGHRS, YFSETQ. CDR3 loop: CASTRAGYSYEQYF. Written as DNA, the CDR3 is TGCGCCAGCACGAGAGCGGGGTACTCCTACGAGCAGTACTTC.

The V and J genes are TRBV12-3 or TRBV12-4 and TRBJ2-1; D possibly uses TRBD1 or TRBD2 (5 bases each). V lost 6 bases and J 7 bases, leaving 19 bases between the germline ends. The CDR3 totals 15 residues. The CDR3 here is CASRSGTEAPNEQFF. CDR3 sequence (DNA): TGTGCCAGCAGGTCCGGGACGGAGGCCCCTAATGAGCAGTTCTTC.

The table lists this clonotype with a few counts. V and J are TRBV29-1 and TRBJ1-5; TRBD1 matches at 7 bases. Trimming at V came to 6 bases and at J to 4 bases, leaving 6 bases not matched to a gene. The CDR3 has 13 amino acids. The germline V gene has CDR1 SQVTM and CDR2 ANQGSEA. CDR3 DNA sequence: TGCAGCGTGGCCGGGACAGTAAATCAGCCCCAGCATTTT. Protein sequence: CSVAGTVNQPQHF.

J is TRBJ1-2 and V is TRBV4-2; 7 positions agree with TRBD1. Trimming removed 1 base from V and 2 bases from J; junction bases left unmatched: 4. The germline V gene encodes CDR1 LGHNA and CDR2 YNFKEQ. This CDR3 is built from 15 residues. The DNA of the CDR3 is TGTGCCAGCAGCCAAGGGGGACAGAGCAACTATGGCTACACCTTC. It specifies CASSQGGQSNYGYTF.

This clonotype was picked up a small number of times. The chain recombines TRBV10-3 with TRBJ2-1; the match to TRBD2 covers 16 bases. V gave up 6 bases and J gave up 2 bases; unmatched junction bases: 7. The CDR3 sequence is 18 residues long. Looked up from germline, CDR1 is ENHRY and CDR2 is SYGVKD. The CDR3, as DNA: TGTGCCATCAGCCCGGGACTAGCGGGAGGGCCGGCCTACAATGAGCAGTTCTTC. It encodes CAISPGLAGGPAYNEQFF.

This clonotype has only one observation. The chain is built from TRBV7-2 and TRBJ2-1; possible D gene TRBD2, 6 bases. The V and J ends lost 7 bases and 4 bases respectively, with 17 bases between them. This CDR3 region has 15 residues. Germline V lookup: CDR1 SGHTA, CDR2 FQGNSA. CDR3 protein: CASTLSRDLYNEQFF. The CDR3 bases are TGTGCCAGCACACTGTCCCGGGACTTATACAATGAGCAGTTCTTC.

This clonotype was seen a handful of times. The chain carries TRBV6-1 and TRBJ1-1; D gene unclear. The CDR3 covers 14 residues. The V and J ends lost 7 bases and 6 bases respectively, with 18 bases between them. The germline gives CDR1 MNHNS, CDR2 SASEGT. The CDR3 here is CASIRRWDLPEAFF. The DNA of the CDR3 is TGTGCCAGCATCCGAAGGTGGGATCTCCCTGAAGCTTTCTTT.

The chain couples TRBV7-8 to TRBJ2-7, with TRBD1 as a possible D gene (6 bases). V was trimmed by 1 base and J by 1 base, leaving 17 bases between them. From germline, CDR1 is SGHVS and CDR2 FQNEAQ. CDR3 size: 17 residues. CDR3: CASSLGGQGLISYEQYF. For the CDR3, the DNA is TGTGCCAGCAGCTTAGGCGGGCAGGGGCTGATTTCCTACGAGCAGTACTTC.

The chain recombines TRBV2 with TRBJ2-3, with D tentatively TRBD2 (6 bases). The CDR3 runs 14 residues. V was pared by 7 bases and J by 3 bases, with 14 bases between. CDR1 and CDR2 (germline): SNHLY, FYNNEI. The CDR3 here is CASTPGLHTDTQYF. The CDR3 DNA follows: TGTGCCAGCACCCCGGGACTCCATACAGATACGCAGTATTTT.

This chain connects TRBV29-1 to TRBJ1-1; D is unresolved. The CDR3 totals 11 residues. The germline CDR1 and CDR2 sequences are SQVTM and ANQGSEA. Deletions cut 3 bases from V and 1 base from J, with 3 bases between. DNA of the CDR3: TGCAGCGTTGATCAGAACACTGAAGCTTTCTTT. Translation gives CSVDQNTEAFF.